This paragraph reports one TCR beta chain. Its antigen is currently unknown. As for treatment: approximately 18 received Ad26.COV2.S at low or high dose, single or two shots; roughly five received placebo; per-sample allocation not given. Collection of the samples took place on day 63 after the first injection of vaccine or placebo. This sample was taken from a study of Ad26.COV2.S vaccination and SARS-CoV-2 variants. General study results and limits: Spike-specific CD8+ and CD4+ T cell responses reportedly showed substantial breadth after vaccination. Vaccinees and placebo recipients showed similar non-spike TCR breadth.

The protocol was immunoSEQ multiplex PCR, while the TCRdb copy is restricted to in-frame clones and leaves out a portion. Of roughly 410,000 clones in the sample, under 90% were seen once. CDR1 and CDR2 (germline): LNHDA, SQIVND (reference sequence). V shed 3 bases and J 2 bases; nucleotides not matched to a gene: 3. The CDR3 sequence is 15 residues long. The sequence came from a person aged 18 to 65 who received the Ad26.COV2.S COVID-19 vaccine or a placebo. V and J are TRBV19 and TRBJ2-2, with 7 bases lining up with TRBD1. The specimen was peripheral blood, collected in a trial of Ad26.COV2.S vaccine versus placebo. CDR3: CASSIHRGNTGELFF. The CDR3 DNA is TGTGCCAGTAGTATCCACAGGGGAAACACCGGGGAGCTGTTTTTT.